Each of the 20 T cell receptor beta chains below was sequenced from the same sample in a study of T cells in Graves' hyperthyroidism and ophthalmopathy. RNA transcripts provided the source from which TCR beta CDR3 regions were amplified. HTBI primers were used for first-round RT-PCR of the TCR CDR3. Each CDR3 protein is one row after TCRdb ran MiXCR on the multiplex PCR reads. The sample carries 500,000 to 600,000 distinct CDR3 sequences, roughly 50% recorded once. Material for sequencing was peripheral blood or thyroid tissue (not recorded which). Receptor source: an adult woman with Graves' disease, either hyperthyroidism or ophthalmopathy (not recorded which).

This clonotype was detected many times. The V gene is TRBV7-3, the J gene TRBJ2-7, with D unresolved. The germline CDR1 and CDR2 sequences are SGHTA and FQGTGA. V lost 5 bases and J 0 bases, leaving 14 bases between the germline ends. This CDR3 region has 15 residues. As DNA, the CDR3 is TGTGCCAGCAGCCTGACCCCTACCCGCTCCTACGAGCAGTACTTC. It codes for CASSLTPTRSYEQYF.

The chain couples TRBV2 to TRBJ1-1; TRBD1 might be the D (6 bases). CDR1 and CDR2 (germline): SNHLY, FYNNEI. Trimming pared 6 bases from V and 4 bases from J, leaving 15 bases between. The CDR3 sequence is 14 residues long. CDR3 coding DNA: TGTGCCAGCAGCCGGGACACGGGGGGCACTGAAGCTTTCTTT. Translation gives CASSRDTGGTEAFF. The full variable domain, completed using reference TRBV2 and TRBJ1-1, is EPEVTQTPSHQVTQMGQEVILRCVPISNHLYFYWYRQILGQKVEFLVSFYNNEISEKSEIFDDQFSVERPDGSNFTLKIRSTKLEDSAMYFCASSRDTGGTEAFFGQGTRLTVV.

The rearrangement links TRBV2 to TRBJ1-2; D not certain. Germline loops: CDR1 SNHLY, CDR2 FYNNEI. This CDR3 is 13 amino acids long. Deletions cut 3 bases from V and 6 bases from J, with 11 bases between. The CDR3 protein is CASSDRGADGYTF. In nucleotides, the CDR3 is TGTGCCAGCAGTGATCGGGGAGCGGATGGCTACACCTTC. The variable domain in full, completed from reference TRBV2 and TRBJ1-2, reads EPEVTQTPSHQVTQMGQEVILRCVPISNHLYFYWYRQILGQKVEFLVSFYNNEISEKSEIFDDQFSVERPDGSNFTLKIRSTKLEDSAMYFCASSDRGADGYTFGSGTRLTVV.

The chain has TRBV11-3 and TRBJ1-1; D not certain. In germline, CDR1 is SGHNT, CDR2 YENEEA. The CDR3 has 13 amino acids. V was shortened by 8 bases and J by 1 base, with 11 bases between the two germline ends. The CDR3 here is CASGPSRNTEAFF. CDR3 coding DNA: TGTGCCAGCGGTCCGTCTCGGAACACTGAAGCTTTCTTT.

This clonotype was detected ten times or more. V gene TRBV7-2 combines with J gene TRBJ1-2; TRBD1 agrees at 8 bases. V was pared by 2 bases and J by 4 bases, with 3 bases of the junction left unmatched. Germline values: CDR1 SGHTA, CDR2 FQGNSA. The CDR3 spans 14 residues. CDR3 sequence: CASSLRGQAYGYTF. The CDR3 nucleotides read TGTGCCAGCAGCTTACGGGGACAGGCCTATGGCTACACCTTC.

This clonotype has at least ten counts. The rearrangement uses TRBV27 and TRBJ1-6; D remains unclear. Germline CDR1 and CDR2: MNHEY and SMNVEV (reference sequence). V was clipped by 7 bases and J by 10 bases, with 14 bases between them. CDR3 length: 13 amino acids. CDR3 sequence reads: CASKFRSESPLHF. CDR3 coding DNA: TGTGCCAGCAAATTTCGCAGCGAGTCACCCCTCCACTTT.

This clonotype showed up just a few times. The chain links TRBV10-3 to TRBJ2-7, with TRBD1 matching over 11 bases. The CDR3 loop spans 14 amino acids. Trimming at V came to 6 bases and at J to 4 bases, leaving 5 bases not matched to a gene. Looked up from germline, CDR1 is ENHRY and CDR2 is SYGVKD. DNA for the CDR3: TGTGCCATCAGGGACAGGGGGCGGCCATACGAGCAGTACTTC. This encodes CAIRDRGRPYEQYF.

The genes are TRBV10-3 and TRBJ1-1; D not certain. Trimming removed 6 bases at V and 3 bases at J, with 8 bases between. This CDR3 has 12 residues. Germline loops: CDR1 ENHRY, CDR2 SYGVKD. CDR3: CAIRRDHTEAFF. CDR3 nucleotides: TGTGCCATCAGACGGGATCACACTGAAGCTTTCTTT.

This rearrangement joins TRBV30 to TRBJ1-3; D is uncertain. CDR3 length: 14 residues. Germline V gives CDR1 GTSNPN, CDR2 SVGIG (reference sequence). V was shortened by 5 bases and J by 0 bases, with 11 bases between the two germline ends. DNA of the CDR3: TGTGCCTGGGGAAGAAGAGGCTCTGGAAACACCATATATTTT. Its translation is CAWGRRGSGNTIYF.

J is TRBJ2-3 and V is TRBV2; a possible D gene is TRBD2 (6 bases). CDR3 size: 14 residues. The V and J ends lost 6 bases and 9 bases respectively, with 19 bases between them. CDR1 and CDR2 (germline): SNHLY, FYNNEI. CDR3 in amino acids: CASRTIAGKGTQYF. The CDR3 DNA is TGTGCCAGCAGAACAATTGCGGGGAAGGGCACGCAGTATTTT.

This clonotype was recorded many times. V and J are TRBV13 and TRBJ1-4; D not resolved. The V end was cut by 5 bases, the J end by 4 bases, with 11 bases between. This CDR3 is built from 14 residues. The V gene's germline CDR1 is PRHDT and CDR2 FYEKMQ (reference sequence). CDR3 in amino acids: CASSSGSLNEKLFF. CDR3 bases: TGTGCCAGCAGCAGCGGGAGCCTTAATGAAAAACTGTTTTTT.

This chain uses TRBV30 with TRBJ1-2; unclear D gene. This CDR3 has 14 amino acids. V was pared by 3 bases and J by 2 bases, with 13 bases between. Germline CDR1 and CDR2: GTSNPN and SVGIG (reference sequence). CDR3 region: CAWSSGHLNYGYTF. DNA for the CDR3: TGTGCCTGGAGCTCTGGGCACCTAAACTATGGCTACACCTTC.

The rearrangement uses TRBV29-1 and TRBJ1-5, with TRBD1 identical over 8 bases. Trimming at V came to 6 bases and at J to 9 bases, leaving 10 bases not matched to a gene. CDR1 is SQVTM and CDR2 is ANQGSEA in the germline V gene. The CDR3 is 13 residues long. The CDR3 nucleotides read TGCAGCGTGGGGGCAGGGGGCGAAGGGCCCCAGCATTTT. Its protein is CSVGAGGEGPQHF.

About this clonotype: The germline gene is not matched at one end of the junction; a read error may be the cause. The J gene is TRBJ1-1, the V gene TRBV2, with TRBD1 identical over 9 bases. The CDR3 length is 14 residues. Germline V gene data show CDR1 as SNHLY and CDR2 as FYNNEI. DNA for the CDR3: TGTGCTAGCAGGACAGGGGATGGGGACACTGAAGCTTTCTTT. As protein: CASRTGDGDTEAFF.

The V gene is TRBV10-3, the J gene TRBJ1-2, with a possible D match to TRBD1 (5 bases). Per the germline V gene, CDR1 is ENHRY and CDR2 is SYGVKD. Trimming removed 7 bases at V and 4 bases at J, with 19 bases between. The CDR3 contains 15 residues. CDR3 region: CAIKSVGGLSYGYTF. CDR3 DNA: TGTGCCATCAAAAGCGTTGGGGGTTTGAGCTATGGCTACACCTTC.

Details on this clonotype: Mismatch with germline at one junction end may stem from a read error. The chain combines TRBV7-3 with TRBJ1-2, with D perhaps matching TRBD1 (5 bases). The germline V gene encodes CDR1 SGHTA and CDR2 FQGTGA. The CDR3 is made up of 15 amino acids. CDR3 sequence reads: CASSSPGRENYGYTF. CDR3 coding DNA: TGCGCCAGCAGCTCACCGGGACGGGAGAACTATGGCTACACCTTC.

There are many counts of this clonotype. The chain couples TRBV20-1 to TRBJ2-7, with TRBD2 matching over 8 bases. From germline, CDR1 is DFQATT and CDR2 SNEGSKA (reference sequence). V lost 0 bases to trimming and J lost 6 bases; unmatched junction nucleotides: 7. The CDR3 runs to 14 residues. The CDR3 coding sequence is TGCAGTGCTAGAGATGCAGCGGGAGTTCTCGAGCAGTACTTC. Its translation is CSARDAAGVLEQYF.

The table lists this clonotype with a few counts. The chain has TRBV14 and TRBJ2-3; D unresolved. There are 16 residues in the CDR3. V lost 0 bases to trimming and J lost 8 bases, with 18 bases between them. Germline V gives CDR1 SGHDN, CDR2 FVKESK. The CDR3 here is CASSQDPSMGWVTQYF. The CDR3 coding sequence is TGTGCCAGCAGCCAAGATCCCAGCATGGGGTGGGTTACGCAGTATTTT.

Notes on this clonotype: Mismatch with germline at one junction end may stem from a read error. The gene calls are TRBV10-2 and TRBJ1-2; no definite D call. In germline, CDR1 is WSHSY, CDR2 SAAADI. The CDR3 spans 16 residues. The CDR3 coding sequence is TGCGCCGGCAGTGACTCCCAACAAACGACTAACTATGCCTACACCTTC. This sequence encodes CAGSDSQQTTNYAYTF.

The CDR3 loop reads CASSVLAGAETQHF. The CDR3 DNA reads TGCGCCAGCAGTGTACTAGCGGGAGCAGAGACCCAGCATTTT. The chain employs TRBV10-2 and TRBJ1-5; D ambiguous. V was trimmed by 4 bases and J by 11 bases, leaving 18 bases between them. This CDR3 contains 14 residues. The V gene's germline CDR1 is WSHSY and CDR2 SAAADI.